Below are 13 T cell receptor beta chains sequenced from a single sample in a study of blood T cell repertoires in COVID-19. Sequencing was performed with immunoSEQ multiplex PCR; in TCRdb, only in-frame clones are kept and a portion is missing. This table has over 75,000 clones, around 88% appearing once. The specimen was peripheral blood. Source of these receptors: a man between 50 and 59 years old with COVID-19, enrolled during active disease.

This clone has just a few counts. CDR3 in DNA: TGCGCCAGCAGCACGGACAGGGGGCTTAATGGCTACACCTTC. This sequence encodes CASSTDRGLNGYTF. The genes are TRBV5-1 and TRBJ1-2; 11 nucleotides align to TRBD1. CDR1 and CDR2 from the germline V gene are SGHRS and YFSETQ. CDR3 size: 14 residues. V was clipped by 4 bases and J by 6 bases; unmatched bases: 5. Supplemented by reference TRBV5-1 and TRBJ1-2, the full variable domain reads KAGVTQTPRYLIKTRGQQVTLSCSPISGHRSVSWYQQTPGQGLQFLFEYFSETQRNKGNFPGRFSGRQFSNSRSEMNVSTLELGDSALYLCASSTDRGLNGYTFGSGTRLTVV.

The gene calls are TRBV11-2 and TRBJ2-7, with TRBD1 identical over 8 bases. The germline V gene has CDR1 SGHAT and CDR2 FQNNGV. The CDR3 spans 14 residues. The V segment lost 4 bases and the J segment 0 bases; nucleotides outside the gene matches: 2. CDR3 bases: TGTGCCAGCAGCTCGGACAGGGCCTCCTACGAGCAGTACTTC. Encoded protein: CASSSDRASYEQYF.

V and J are TRBV9 and TRBJ2-3, with D maybe TRBD2 (6 bases). V gave up 3 bases and J gave up 3 bases, with 11 bases separating them. Germline V gene lookup returns CDR1 SGDLS and CDR2 YYNGEE. This CDR3 is 14 amino acids long. The CDR3 protein is CASSGRAGTDTQYF. Here the CDR3 DNA reads TGTGCCAGCAGCGGGAGGGCGGGGACAGATACGCAGTATTTT.

The chain carries TRBV11-2 and TRBJ2-2; possible D gene TRBD1, 5 bases. The germline CDR1 and CDR2 sequences are SGHAT and FQNNGV. V was clipped by 2 bases and J by 4 bases, with 17 bases between them. The length of the CDR3 is 17 residues. CDR3 sequence (DNA): TGTGCCAGCAGCTTAAGTTTTGGGGCAGTAGGCACCGGGGAGCTGTTTTTT. Protein sequence: CASSLSFGAVGTGELFF.

This sequence joins TRBV9 and TRBJ2-7, with 8 bases identical to TRBD1. Germline assignment: CDR1 SGDLS and CDR2 YYNGEE. Germline trimming cut 3 bases from V and 6 bases from J; bases unmatched to any gene: 2. The length of the CDR3 is 12 residues. The CDR3 DNA is TGTGCCAGCAGCGCCAGGGGGCGCGAGCAGTACTTC. Amino acid sequence: CASSARGREQYF.

V is TRBV3-1 (or the pseudogene TRBV3-2) and J is TRBJ1-6, with D perhaps matching TRBD1 (5 bases). There are 15 residues in the CDR3. Trimming left V 3 bases short and J 6 bases short, with 12 bases between. Germline V gene lookup returns CDR1 LGHDT and CDR2 YNNKEL (reference sequence). The CDR3 DNA follows: TGTGCCAGCAGCCAGCAGGGTACGACTAATTCACCCCTCCACTTT. It is translated as CASSQQGTTNSPLHF.

The V call is TRBV6-5, the J call TRBJ1-2, with D maybe TRBD1 (5 bases). The CDR3 has 14 amino acids. Germline loops: CDR1 MNHEY, CDR2 SVGAGI. V was trimmed by 2 bases and J by 6 bases, leaving 13 bases between them. CDR3 bases: TGTGCCAGCAGTTACGCTGGGGCAGGGAATGGCTACACCTTC. Protein product: CASSYAGAGNGYTF.

This clone was detected only once. This rearrangement joins TRBV5-5 to TRBJ2-3, with 10 bases matching TRBD2. This CDR3 spans 16 amino acids. Germline V lookup: CDR1 SGHKS, CDR2 YYEKEE (reference sequence). V lost 4 bases, J lost 3 bases, and 8 bases stayed unmatched. The DNA for the CDR3 is TGTGCCAGCAGCACGGGGGGACTAGCGTGGACAGATACGCAGTATTTT. Protein: CASSTGGLAWTDTQYF.

The CDR3 nucleotides are TGTGCCACCAGTGACCCGACAGAGAACTATGGCTACACCTTC. Its protein is CATSDPTENYGYTF. The gene calls are TRBV24-1 and TRBJ1-2; perhaps TRBD1 as D (5 bases). V lost 4 bases, J lost 2 bases, and 10 bases lay in between. The V gene's germline CDR1 is KGHDR and CDR2 SFDVKD. The CDR3 loop spans 14 amino acids.

This clone was recorded once. This rearrangement joins TRBV2 to TRBJ1-4; 7 bases align to TRBD1. J gave up 3 bases and V 10 bases, and 5 bases lay outside the gene matches. Germline lookup yields CDR1 SNHLY and CDR2 FYNNEI. The CDR3 contains 13 residues. The CDR3 DNA sequence: TGTGCCACCTGGACAGGCGCTAATGAAAAACTGTTTTTT. It specifies CATWTGANEKLFF.

V is TRBV11-3 and J is TRBJ1-6; 7 bases are a match to TRBD1. With V trimmed by 4 bases and J by 6 bases, 0 bases remained unmatched. This CDR3 is built from 13 residues. Germline CDR1 SGHNT, CDR2 YENEEA. CDR3 sequence reads: CASSSGGNSPLHF. The CDR3 nucleotides read TGTGCCAGCAGCTCAGGGGGTAATTCACCCCTCCACTTT. Full variable domain (remainder filled in from reference TRBV11-3 and TRBJ1-6): EAGVVQSPRYKIIEKKQPVAFWCNPISGHNTLYWYLQNLGQGPELLIRYENEEAVDDSQLPKDRFSAERLKGVDSTLKIQPAELGDSAVYLCASSSGGNSPLHFGNGTRLTVT.

The chain uses TRBV18 and TRBJ2-3, with D possibly being TRBD2 (6 bases). V lost 8 bases, J lost 0 bases, and 12 bases lay in between. There are 14 residues in the CDR3. CDR1 KGHSH and CDR2 LQKENI come from the germline V gene. The CDR3 spells CASTWDSSTDTQYF. The CDR3 DNA sequence: TGTGCCAGCACGTGGGACTCGAGCACAGATACGCAGTATTTT.

The chain recombines TRBV11-2 with TRBJ2-1, with TRBD1 matching over 9 bases. The CDR3 is 16 amino acids. Trimming took 5 bases from V and 4 from J; bases not matched to a gene: 9. Per the germline V gene, CDR1 is SGHAT and CDR2 is FQNNGV. Here the CDR3 reads CASSPSGTGLYNEQFF. The CDR3, as DNA: TGTGCCAGCAGCCCTTCCGGGACAGGGCTTTACAATGAGCAGTTCTTC.